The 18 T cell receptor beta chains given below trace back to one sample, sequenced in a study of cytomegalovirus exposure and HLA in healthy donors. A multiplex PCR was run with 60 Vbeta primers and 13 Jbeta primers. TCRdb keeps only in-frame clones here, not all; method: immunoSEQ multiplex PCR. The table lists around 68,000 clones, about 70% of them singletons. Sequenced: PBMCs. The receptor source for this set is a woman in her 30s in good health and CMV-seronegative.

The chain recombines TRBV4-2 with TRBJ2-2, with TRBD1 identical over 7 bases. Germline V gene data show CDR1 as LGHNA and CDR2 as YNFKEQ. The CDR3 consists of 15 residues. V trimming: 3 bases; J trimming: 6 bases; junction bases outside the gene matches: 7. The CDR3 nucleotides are TGTGCCAGCAGCCAGGCTACAGGGGAAGCCGGGGAGCTGTTTTTT. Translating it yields CASSQATGEAGELFF.

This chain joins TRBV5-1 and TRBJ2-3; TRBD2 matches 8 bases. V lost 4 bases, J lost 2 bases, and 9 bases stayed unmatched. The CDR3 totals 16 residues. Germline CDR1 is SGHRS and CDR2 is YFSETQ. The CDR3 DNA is TGCGCCAGCAGCCCAGCTAGCGGGTCCCTCACAGATACGCAGTATTTT. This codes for CASSPASGSLTDTQYF.

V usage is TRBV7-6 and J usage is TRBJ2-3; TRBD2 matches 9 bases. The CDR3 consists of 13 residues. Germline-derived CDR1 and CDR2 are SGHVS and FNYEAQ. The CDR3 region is CAAGGLDGDTQYF. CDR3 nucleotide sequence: TGTGCGGCGGGGGGGCTCGATGGGGATACGCAGTATTTT.

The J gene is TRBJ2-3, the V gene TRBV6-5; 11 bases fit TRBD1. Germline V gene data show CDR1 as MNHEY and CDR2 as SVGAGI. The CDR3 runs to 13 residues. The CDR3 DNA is TGTCTGACCGGGACAGGGGGTTCAGATACGCAGTATTTT. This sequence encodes CLTGTGGSDTQYF.

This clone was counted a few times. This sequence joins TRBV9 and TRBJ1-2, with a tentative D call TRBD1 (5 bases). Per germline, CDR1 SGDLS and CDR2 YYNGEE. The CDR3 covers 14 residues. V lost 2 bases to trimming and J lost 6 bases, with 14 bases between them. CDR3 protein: CASSVGQGFNGYTF. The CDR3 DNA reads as TGTGCCAGCAGCGTCGGGCAGGGATTTAATGGCTACACCTTC.

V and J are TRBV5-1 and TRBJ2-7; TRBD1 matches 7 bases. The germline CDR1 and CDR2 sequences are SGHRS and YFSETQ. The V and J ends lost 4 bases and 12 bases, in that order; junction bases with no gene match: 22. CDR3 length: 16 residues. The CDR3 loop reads CASSGQVTTHSSDLYF. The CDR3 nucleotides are TGCGCCAGCAGCGGACAGGTTACGACCCATTCCTCCGACCTGTACTTC.

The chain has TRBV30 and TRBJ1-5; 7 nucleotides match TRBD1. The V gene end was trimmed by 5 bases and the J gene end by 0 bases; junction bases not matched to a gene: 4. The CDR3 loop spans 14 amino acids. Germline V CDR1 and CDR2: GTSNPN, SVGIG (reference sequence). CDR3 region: CAWQQGNSNQPQHF. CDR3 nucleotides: TGTGCCTGGCAACAGGGGAATAGCAATCAGCCCCAGCATTTT.

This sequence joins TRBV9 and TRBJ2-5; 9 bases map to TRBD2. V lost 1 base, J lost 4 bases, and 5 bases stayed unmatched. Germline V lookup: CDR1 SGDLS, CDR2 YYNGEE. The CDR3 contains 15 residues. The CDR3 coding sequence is TGTGCCAGCAGCGTACAAGCGGGGGGACGAGAGACCCAGTACTTC. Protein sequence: CASSVQAGGRETQYF.

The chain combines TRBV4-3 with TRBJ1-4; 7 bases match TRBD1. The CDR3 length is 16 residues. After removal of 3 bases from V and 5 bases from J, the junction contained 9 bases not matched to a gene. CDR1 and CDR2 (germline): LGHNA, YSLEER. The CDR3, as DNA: TGCGCCAGCAGCCAGCTTGGGACAGCCAAAAATGAAAAACTGTTTTTT. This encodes CASSQLGTAKNEKLFF.

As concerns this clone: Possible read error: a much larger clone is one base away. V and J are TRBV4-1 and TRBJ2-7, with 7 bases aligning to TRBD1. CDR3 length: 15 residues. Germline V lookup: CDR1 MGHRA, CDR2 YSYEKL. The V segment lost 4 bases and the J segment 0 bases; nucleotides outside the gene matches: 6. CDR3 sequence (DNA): TGCGCCAGCAGCCTTCGTGGGGACAGCTCCTACGAGCAGTACTTC. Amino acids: CASSLRGDSSYEQYF.

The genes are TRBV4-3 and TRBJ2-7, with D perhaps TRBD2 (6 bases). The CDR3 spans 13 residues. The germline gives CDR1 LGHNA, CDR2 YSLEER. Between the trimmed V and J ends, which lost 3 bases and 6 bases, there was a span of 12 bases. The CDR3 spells CASSHVPGVEQYF. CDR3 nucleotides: TGCGCCAGCAGCCATGTACCGGGGGTCGAGCAGTACTTC.

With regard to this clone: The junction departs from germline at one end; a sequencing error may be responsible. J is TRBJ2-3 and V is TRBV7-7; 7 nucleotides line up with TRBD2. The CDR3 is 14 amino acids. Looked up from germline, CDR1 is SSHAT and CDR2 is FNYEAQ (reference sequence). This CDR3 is CASSPGTTADTQYF. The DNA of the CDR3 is TGTGCTAGCAGCCCCGGGACTACCGCGGATACGCAGTATTTT.

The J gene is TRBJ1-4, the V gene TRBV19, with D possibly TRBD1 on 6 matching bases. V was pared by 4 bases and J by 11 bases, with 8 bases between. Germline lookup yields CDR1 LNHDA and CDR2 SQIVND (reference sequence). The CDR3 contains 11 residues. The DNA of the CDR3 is TGTGCCAGTAGTACAACAGGGAAACTGTTTTTT. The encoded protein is CASSTTGKLFF.

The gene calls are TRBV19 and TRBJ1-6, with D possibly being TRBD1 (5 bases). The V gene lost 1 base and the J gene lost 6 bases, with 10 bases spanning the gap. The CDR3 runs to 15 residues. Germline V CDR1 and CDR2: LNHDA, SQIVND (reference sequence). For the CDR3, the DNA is TGTGCCAGTAGTATAGCGGGACTTCTTAATTCACCCCTCCACTTT. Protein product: CASSIAGLLNSPLHF.

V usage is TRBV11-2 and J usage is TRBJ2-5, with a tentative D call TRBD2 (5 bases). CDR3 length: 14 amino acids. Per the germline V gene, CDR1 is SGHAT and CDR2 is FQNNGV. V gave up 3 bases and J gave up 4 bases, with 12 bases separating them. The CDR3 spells CASSFYTEGETQYF. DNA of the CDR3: TGTGCCAGCAGCTTCTACACAGAGGGAGAGACCCAGTACTTC. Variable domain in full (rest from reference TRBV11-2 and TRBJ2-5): EAGVAQSPRYKIIEKRQSVAFWCNPISGHATLYWYQQILGQGPKLLIQFQNNGVVDDSQLPKDRFSAERLKGVDSTLKIQPAKLEDSAVYLCASSFYTEGETQYFGPGTRLLVL.

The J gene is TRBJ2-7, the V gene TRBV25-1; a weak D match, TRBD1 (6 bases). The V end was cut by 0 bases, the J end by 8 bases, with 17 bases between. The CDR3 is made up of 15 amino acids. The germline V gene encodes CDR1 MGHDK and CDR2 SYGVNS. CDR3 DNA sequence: TGTGCCAGCAGTGAATATTCGGGACAACCTGCTCAGCAGTACTTC. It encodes CASSEYSGQPAQQYF.

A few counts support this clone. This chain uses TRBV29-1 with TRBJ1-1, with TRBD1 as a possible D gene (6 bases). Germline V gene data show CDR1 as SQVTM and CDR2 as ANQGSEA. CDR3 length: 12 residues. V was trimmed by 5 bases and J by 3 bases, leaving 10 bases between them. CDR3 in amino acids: CSVQDSYTEAFF. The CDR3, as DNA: TGCAGCGTTCAGGACAGCTACACTGAAGCTTTCTTT.

The CDR3 spells CASSASTGANYGYTF. CDR3 sequence (DNA): TGTGCCAGCAGTGCCTCGACAGGGGCTAACTATGGCTACACCTTC. The chain has TRBV6-1 and TRBJ1-2; 8 bases are shared with TRBD1. This CDR3 region has 15 residues. J gave up 0 bases and V 4 bases, and 4 bases lay outside the gene matches. Germline values: CDR1 MNHNS, CDR2 SASEGT.